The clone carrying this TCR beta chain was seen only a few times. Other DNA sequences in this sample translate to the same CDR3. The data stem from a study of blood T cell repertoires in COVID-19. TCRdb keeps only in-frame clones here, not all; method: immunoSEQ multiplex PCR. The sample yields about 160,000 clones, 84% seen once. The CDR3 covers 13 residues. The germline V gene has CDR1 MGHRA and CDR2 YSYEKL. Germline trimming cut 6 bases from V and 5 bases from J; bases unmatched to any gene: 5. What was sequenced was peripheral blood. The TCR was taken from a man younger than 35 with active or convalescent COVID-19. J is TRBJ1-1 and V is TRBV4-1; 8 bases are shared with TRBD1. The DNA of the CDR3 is TGCGCCAGCAGACAGGGGGTTGATACTGAAGCTTTCTTT. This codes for CASRQGVDTEAFF.